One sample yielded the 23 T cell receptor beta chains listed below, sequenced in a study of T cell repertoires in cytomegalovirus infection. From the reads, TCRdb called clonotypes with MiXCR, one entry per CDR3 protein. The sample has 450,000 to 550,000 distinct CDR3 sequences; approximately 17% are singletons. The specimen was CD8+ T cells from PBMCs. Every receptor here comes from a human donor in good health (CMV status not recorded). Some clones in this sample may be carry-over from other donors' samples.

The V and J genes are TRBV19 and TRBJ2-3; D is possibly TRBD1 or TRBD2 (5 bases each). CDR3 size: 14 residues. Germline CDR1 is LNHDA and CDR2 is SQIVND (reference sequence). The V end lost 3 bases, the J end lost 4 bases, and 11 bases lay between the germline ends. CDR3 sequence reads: CASSIWDPADTQYF. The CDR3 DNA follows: TGTGCCAGTAGTATCTGGGACCCCGCAGATACGCAGTATTTT. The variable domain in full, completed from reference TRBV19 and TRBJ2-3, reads DGGITQSPKYLFRKEGQNVTLSCEQNLNHDAMYWYRQDPGQGLRLIYYSQIVNDFQKGDIAEGYSVSREKKESFPLTVTSAQKNPTAFYLCASSIWDPADTQYFGPGTRLTVL.

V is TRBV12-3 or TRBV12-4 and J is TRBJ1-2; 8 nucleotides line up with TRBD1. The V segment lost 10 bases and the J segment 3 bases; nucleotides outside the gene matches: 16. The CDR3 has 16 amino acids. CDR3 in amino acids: CATATAQGAFDYGYTF. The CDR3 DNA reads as TGTGCCACCGCGACGGCCCAGGGGGCATTCGACTATGGCTACACCTTC.

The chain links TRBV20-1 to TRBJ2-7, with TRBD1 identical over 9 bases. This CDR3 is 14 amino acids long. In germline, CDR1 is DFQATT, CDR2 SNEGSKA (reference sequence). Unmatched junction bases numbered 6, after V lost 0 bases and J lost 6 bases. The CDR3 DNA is TGCAGTGCTAGAGATCGACAGGGGGTCGTCGAGCAGTACTTC. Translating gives CSARDRQGVVEQYF.

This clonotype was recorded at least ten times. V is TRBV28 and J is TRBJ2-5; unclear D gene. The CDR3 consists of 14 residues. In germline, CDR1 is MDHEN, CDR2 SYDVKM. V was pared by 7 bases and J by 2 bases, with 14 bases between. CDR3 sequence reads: CASKTLWDQETQYF. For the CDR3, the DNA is TGTGCCAGCAAGACTCTGTGGGATCAAGAGACCCAGTACTTC.

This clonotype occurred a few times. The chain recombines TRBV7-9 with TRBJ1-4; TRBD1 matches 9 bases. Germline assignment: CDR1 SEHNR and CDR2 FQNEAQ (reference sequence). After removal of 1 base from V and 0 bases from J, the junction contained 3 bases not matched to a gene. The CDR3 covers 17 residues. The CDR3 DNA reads TGTGCCAGCAGCTTAGAGGACAGGGGTCCAACTAATGAAAAACTGTTTTTT. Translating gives CASSLEDRGPTNEKLFF.

The CDR3 sequence: CASSFTVGINTEAFF. The CDR3 DNA reads TGTGCCAGCAGTTTTACTGTAGGAATAAACACTGAAGCTTTCTTT. The chain recombines TRBV12-3 or TRBV12-4 with TRBJ1-1, with D hard to call. V was shortened by 3 bases and J by 2 bases, with 13 bases between the two germline ends. The CDR3 has 15 amino acids.

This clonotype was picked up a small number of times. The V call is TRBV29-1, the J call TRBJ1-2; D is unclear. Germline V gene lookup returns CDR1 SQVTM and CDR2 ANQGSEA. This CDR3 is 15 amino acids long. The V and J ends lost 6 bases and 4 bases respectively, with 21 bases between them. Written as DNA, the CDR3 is TGCAGCGTCTCCACAGAGGCGACAACTGGCTATGGCTACACCTTC. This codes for CSVSTEATTGYGYTF.

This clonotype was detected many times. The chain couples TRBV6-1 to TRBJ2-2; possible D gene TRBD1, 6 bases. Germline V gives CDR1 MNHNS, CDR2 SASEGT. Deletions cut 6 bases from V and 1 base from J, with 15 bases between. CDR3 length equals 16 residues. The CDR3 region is CASSTGIPRNTGELFF. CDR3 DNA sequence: TGTGCCAGCAGCACAGGGATCCCAAGGAACACCGGGGAGCTGTTTTTT.

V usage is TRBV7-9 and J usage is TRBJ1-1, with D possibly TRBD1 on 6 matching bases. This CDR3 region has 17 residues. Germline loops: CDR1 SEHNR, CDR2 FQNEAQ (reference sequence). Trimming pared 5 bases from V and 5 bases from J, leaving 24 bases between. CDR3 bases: TGTGCCAGCAGCCATCCGAAGGAGAGGGGGTCTAGAACTGAAGCTTTCTTT. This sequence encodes CASSHPKERGSRTEAFF.

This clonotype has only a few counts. The chain's CDR3 is CASSLGRAGGATDTQYF. CDR3 DNA: TGCGCCAGCAGCTTGGGTCGAGCGGGGGGGGCCACAGATACGCAGTATTTT. The chain carries TRBV5-1 and TRBJ2-3; 10 bases line up with TRBD2. J gave up 2 bases and V 0 bases, and 6 bases lay outside the gene matches. The CDR3 is made up of 17 amino acids. The germline CDR1 and CDR2 sequences are SGHRS and YFSETQ. Based on the CDR3 plus reference TRBV5-1 and TRBJ2-3, the full variable domain is KAGVTQTPRYLIKTRGQQVTLSCSPISGHRSVSWYQQTPGQGLQFLFEYFSETQRNKGNFPGRFSGRQFSNSRSEMNVSTLELGDSALYLCASSLGRAGGATDTQYFGPGTRLTVL.

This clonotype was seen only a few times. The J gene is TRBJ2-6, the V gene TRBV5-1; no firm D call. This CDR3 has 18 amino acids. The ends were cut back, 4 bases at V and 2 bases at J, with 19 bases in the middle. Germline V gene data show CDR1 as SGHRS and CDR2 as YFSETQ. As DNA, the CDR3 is TGCGCCAGCAGCGGACCGACGGTCTTGCTACCTGGGGCCAACGTCCTGACTTTC. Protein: CASSGPTVLLPGANVLTF.

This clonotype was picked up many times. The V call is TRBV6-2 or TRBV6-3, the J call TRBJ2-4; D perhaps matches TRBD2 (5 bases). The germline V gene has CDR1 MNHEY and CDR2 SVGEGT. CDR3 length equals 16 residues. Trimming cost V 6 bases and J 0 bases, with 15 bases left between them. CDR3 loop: CASRKTTREAKNIQYF. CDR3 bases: TGTGCCAGCAGGAAGACTACCCGGGAAGCCAAAAACATTCAGTACTTC.

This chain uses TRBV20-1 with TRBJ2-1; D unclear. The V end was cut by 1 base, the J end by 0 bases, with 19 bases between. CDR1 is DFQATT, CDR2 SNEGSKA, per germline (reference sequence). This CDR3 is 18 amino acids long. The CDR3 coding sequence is TGCAGTGCTAGAGGTGTTATCGAGACCCTAAGCTCCTACAATGAGCAGTTCTTC. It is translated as CSARGVIETLSSYNEQFF.

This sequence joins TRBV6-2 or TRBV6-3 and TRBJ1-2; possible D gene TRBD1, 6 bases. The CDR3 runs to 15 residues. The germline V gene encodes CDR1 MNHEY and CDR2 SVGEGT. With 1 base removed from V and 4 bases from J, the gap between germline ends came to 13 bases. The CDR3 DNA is TGTGCCAGCAGTTACTGGACAGCCTTGGGCTATGGCTACACCTTC. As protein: CASSYWTALGYGYTF.

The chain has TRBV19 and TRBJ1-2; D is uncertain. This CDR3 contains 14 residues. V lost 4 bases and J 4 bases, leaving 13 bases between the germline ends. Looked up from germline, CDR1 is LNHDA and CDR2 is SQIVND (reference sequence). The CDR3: CASSSPGRGYGYTF. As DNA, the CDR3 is TGTGCCAGTAGTAGCCCCGGAAGAGGCTATGGCTACACCTTC.

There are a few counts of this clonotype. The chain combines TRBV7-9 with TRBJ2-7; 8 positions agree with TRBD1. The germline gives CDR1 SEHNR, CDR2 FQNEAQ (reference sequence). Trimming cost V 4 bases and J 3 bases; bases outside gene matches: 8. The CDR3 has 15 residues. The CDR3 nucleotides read TGTGCCAGCAGCTCCGCGGACAGGGATGGCTACGAGCAGTACTTC. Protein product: CASSSADRDGYEQYF.

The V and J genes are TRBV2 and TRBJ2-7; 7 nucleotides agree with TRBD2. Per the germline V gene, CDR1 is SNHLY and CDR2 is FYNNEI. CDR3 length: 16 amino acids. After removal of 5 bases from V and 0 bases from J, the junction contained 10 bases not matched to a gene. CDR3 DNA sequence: TGTGCCAGCAGTAGAATACTAGCGAGGAGCTCCTACGAGCAGTACTTC. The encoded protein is CASSRILARSSYEQYF.

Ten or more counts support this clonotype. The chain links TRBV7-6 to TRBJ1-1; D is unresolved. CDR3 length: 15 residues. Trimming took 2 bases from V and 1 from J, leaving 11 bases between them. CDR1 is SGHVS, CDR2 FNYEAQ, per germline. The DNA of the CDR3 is TGTGCCAGCAGCTTACTGGGTACATCGAACACTGAAGCTTTCTTT. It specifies CASSLLGTSNTEAFF.

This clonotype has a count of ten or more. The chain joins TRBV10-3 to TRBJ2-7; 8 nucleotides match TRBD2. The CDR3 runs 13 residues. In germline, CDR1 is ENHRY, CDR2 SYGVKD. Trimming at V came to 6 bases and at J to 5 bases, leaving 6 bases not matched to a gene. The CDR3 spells CAIRPAGLDEQYF. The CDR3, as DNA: TGTGCCATCAGGCCCGCGGGACTAGACGAGCAGTACTTC.

CDR3 sequence: CASSPGLAEKAKNIQYF. DNA for the CDR3: TGCGCCAGCAGCCCCGGACTAGCGGAAAAAGCCAAAAACATTCAGTACTTC. The V call is TRBV5-1, the J call TRBJ2-4; TRBD2 agrees at 10 bases. V gave up 4 bases and J gave up 0 bases; unmatched junction bases: 7. Looked up from germline, CDR1 is SGHRS and CDR2 is YFSETQ. The CDR3 has 17 amino acids.

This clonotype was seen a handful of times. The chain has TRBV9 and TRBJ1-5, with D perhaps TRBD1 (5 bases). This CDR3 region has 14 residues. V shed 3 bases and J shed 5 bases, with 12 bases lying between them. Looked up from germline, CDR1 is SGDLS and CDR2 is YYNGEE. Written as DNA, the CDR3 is TGTGCCAGCAGCGCATCCGGGACCCATCAGCCCCAGCATTTT. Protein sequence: CASSASGTHQPQHF.

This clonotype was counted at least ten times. The CDR3 nucleotides read TGTGCCAGCAGTTTAATGGCCCCCCCGCAGTTCTACAATGAGCAGTTCTTC. This codes for CASSLMAPPQFYNEQFF. This chain links TRBV12-3 or TRBV12-4 with TRBJ2-1; D remains ambiguous. This CDR3 spans 17 amino acids. Trimming cost V 2 bases and J 3 bases, with 17 bases left between them.

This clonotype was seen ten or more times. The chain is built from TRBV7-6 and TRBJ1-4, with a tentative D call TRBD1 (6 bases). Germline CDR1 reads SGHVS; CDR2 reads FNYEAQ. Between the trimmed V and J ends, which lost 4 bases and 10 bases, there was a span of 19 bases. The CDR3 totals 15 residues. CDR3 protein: CASSYDRSSLGKLFF. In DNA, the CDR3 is TGTGCCAGCAGCTACGACAGGTCTTCCTTGGGAAAACTGTTTTTT.